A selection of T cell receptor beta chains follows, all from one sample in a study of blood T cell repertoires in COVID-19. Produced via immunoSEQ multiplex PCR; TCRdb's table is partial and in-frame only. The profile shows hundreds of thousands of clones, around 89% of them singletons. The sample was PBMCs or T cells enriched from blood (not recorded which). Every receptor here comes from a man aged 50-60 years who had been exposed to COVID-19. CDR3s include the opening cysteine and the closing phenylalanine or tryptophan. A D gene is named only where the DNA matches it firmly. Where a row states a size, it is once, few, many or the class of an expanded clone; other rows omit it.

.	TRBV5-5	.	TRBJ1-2	TGTGCCAGCAGCTTGGGGGGGCCTTCTAACTATGGCTACACCTTC	CASSLGGPSNYGYTF
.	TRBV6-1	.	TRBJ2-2	TGTGCCAGCAGTGAAGTAGGAGTATTGTCTTCGAACACCGGGGAGCTGTTTTTT	CASSEVGVLSSNTGELFF
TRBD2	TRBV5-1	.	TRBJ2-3	TGCGCCAGCAGCCCGAATAGCGGGGGGCTGGATACGCAGTATTTT	CASSPNSGGLDTQYF
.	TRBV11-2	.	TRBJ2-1	TGTGCCAGCAGCTTAGATTTTGGGGGGGCGAATGAGCAGTTCTTC	CASSLDFGGANEQFF
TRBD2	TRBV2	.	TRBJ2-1	TGTGCCAGTAAAAGCGGGGGGGCCGACAATGAGCAGTTCTTC	CASKSGGADNEQFF
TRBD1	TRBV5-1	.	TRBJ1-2	TGCGCCAGCAGCGCGGACAGGGGCCAGGATGGCTACACCTTC	CASSADRGQDGYTF
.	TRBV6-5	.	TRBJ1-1	TGTGCCAGCAGGCTAGACGGAAGTCGGTCTGAAGCTTTCTTT	CASRLDGSRSEAFF
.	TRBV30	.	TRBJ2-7	TGTGCCTGGAGTGTACAAGAGTTCGTAGCGACACCACCTAACTTC	CAWSVQEFVATPPNF
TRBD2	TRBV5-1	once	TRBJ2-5	TGCGCCAGCAGCCCGGCTAGCGGGAGGGCACTTCAAGAGACCCAGTACTTC	CASSPASGRALQETQYF
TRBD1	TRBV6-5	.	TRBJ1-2	TGTGCCAGCAGTTACGCTTCCCAGGGGGGCGGGTATGGCTACACCTTC	CASSYASQGGGYGYTF
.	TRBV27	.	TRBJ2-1	TGTGCCAGCAGTCAACTGTGGTACAATGAGCAGTTCTTC	CASSQLWYNEQFF
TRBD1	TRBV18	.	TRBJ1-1	TGTGCCAGCTCACCCGGACAGGGAAACACTGAAGCTTTCTTT	CASSPGQGNTEAFF
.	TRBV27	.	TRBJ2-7	TGTGCCAGCAGTTTGGAGGGAGGCTACGAGCAGTACTTC	CASSLEGGYEQYF
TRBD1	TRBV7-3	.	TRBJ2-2	TGTGCCAGCAGCTCTACAGGGGCTAGGGACACCGGGGAGCTGTTTTTT	CASSSTGARDTGELFF
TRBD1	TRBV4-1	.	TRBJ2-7	TGCGCCAGCAGCCAAGATCCTCGCAGGGGGTATCACGAGCAGTACTTC	CASSQDPRRGYHEQYF
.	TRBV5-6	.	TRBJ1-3	TGTGCCAGCAGCTATCAGACTGGAAACACCATATATTTT	CASSYQTGNTIYF
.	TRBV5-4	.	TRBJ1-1	TGTGCCAGCAGCGCTGGACAGAACACTGAAGCTTTCTTT	CASSAGQNTEAFF
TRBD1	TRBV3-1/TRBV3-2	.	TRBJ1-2	TGTGCCAGCAGCCAAGACGCTAGGACAGGGGGCGAGGGCTACACCTTC	CASSQDARTGGEGYTF
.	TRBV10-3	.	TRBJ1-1	TGTGCCATCAGTGAGTGGCAGATGAACACTGAAGCTTTCTTT	CAISEWQMNTEAFF
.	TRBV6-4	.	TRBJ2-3	TGTGCCAGCAGTGACTCGTTCAAAAGCCCCAGCACAGATACGCAGTATTTT	CASSDSFKSPSTDTQYF
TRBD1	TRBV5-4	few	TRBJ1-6	TGTGCCAGCAGCGCAGGGGGTGTCGGGAATTCACCCCTCCACTTT	CASSAGGVGNSPLHF
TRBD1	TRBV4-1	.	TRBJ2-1	TGCGCCAGCAGCCAAGGACAGGGCTCCTACAATGAGCAGTTCTTC	CASSQGQGSYNEQFF
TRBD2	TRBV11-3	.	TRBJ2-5	TGTGCCAGCAGCCGGGGGACTAGCGGGGGGCAAGAGACCCAGTACTTC	CASSRGTSGGQETQYF
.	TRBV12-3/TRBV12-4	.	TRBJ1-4	TGTGCCAGCAGTTCCCAGGGGAATAAACTGTTTTTT	CASSSQGNKLFF
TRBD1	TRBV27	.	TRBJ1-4	TGTGCCAGCAGTTTGGGACAGGGCGGTGAAAAACTGTTTTTT	CASSLGQGGEKLFF
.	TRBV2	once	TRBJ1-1	TGTGCCAGCAGTGTCGGGGGGGTTATGACTGAAGCTTTCTTT	CASSVGGVMTEAFF
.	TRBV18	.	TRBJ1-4	TGTGCCAGCTCACCCCCCAGGGGTCGCGCTACTGCAACTAATGAAAAACTGTTTTTT	CASSPPRGRATATNEKLFF
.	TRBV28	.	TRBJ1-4	TGTGCCAGCAGTTTGTACGGGTTTGAAAAACTGTTTTTT	CASSLYGFEKLFF
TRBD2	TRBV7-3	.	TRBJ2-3	TGTGCCAGCAGCCGGACTAGAGGGGATACGCAGTATTTT	CASSRTRGDTQYF
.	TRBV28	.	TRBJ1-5	TGTGCCACGAAGAGGGCTGGGGGCAATCAGCCCCAGCATTTT	CATKRAGGNQPQHF
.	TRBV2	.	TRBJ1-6	TGTGCCAGCAGTAGCCGGGTTCCTAATTCACCCCTCCACTTT	CASSSRVPNSPLHF
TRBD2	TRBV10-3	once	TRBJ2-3	TGTGCCATCAGTGGCCTTAGCGGGGGGACAGATACGCAGTATTTT	CAISGLSGGTDTQYF
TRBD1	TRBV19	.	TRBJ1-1	TGTGCCAGCGGGGACAGGGGAGGATACACTGAAGCTTTCTTT	CASGDRGGYTEAFF
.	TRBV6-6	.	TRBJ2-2	TGTGCCAGCAGTCCAGGGTGGGCCGGGGAGCTGTTTTTT	CASSPGWAGELFF
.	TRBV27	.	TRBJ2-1	TGTGCCAGCAGTCTACAGGTTAACTCCTACAATGAGCAGTTCTTC	CASSLQVNSYNEQFF